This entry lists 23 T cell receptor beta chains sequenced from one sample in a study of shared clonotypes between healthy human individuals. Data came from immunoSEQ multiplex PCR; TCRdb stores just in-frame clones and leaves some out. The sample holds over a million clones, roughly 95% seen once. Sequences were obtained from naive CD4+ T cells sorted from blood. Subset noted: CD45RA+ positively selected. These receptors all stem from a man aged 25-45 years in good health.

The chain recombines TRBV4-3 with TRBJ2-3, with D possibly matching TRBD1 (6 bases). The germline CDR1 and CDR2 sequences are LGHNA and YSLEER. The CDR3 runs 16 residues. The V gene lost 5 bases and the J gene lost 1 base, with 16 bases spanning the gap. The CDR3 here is CASSRGGKGGTDTQYF. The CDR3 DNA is TGCGCCAGCAGCAGAGGGGGAAAGGGGGGCACAGATACGCAGTATTTT.

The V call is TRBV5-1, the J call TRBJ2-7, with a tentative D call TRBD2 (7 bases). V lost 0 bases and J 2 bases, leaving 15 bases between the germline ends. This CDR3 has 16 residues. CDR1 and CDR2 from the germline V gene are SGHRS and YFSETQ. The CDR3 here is CASSLVGGGQTYEQYF. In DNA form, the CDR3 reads TGCGCCAGCAGCTTGGTGGGAGGGGGTCAGACCTACGAGCAGTACTTC.

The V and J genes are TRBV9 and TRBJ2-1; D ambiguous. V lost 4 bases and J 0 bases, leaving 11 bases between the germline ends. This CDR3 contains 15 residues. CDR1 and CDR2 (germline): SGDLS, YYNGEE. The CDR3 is CASSPSRSSYNEQFF. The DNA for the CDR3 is TGTGCCAGCAGCCCCAGCCGGAGCTCCTACAATGAGCAGTTCTTC. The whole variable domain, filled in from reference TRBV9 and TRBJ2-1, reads DSGVTQTPKHLITATGQRVTLRCSPRSGDLSVYWYQQSLDQGLQFLIQYYNGEERAKGNILERFSAQQFPDLHSELNLSSLELGDSALYFCASSPSRSSYNEQFFGPGTRLTVL.

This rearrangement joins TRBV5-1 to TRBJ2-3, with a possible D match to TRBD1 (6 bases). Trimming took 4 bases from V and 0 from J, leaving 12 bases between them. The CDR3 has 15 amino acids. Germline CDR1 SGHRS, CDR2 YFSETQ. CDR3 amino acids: CASSLTRGSTDTQYF. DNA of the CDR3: TGCGCCAGCAGCCTGACCAGGGGAAGCACAGATACGCAGTATTTT.

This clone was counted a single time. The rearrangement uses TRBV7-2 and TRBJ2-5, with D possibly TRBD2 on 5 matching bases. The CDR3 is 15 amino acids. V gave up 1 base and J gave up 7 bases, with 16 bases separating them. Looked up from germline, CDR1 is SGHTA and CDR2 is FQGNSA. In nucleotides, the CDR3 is TGTGCCAGCAGCTTAGGGGTTTGGGAGAAGGGGACCCAGTACTTC. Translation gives CASSLGVWEKGTQYF.

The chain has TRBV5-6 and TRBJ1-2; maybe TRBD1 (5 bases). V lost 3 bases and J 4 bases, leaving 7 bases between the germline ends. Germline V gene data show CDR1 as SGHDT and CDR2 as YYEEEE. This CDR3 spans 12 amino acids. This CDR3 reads CASSSDIYGYTF. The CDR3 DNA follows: TGTGCCAGCAGCTCGGACATCTATGGCTACACCTTC.

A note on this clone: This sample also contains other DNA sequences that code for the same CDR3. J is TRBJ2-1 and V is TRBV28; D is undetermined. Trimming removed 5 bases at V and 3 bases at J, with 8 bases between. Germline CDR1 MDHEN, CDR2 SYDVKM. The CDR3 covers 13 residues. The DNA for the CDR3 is TGTGCCAGCAGTCCCCCTAGCTACAATGAGCAGTTCTTC. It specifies CASSPPSYNEQFF.

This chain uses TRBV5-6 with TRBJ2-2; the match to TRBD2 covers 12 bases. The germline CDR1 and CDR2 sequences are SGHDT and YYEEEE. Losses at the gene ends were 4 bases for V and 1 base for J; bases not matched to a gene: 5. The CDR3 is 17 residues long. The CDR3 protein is CASSPASGRGNTGELFF. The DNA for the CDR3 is TGTGCCAGCAGCCCCGCTAGCGGGAGGGGGAACACCGGGGAGCTGTTTTTT.

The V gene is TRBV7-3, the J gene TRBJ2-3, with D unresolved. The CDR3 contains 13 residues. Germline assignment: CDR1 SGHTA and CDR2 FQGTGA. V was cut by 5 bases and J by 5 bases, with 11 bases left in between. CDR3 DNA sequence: TGTGCCAGCAGCGCCTCGACGGTAGATACGCAGTATTTT. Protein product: CASSASTVDTQYF.

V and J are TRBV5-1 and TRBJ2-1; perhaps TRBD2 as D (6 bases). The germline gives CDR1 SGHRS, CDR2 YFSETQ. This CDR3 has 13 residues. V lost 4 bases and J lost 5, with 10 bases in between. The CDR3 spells CASSMGGNNEQFF. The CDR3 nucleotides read TGCGCCAGCAGCATGGGGGGAAACAATGAGCAGTTCTTC.

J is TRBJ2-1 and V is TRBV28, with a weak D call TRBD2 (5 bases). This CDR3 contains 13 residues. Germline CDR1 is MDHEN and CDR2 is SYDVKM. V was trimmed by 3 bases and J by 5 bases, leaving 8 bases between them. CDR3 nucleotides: TGTGCCAGCAGTTTGGCGGGCCACAATGAGCAGTTCTTC. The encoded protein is CASSLAGHNEQFF. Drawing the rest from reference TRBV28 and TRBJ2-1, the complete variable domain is DVKVTQSSRYLVKRTGEKVFLECVQDMDHENMFWYRQDPGLGLRLIYFSYDVKMKEKGDIPEGYSVSREKKERFSLILESASTNQTSMYLCASSLAGHNEQFFGPGTRLTVL.

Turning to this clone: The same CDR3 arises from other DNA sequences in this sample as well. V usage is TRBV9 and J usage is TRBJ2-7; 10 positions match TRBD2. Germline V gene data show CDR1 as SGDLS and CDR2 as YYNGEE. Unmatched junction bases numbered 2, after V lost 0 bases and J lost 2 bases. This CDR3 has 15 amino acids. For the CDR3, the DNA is TGTGCCAGCAGCGTAGGGAGCGGGAGGGCCTACGAGCAGTACTTC. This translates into CASSVGSGRAYEQYF. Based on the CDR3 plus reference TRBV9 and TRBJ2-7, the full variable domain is DSGVTQTPKHLITATGQRVTLRCSPRSGDLSVYWYQQSLDQGLQFLIQYYNGEERAKGNILERFSAQQFPDLHSELNLSSLELGDSALYFCASSVGSGRAYEQYFGPGTRLTVT.

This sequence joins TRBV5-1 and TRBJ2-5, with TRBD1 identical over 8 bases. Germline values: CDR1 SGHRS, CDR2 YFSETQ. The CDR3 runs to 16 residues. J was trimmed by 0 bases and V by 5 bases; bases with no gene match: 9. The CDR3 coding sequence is TGCGCCAGCAGAATGATACAGGGGGATGACCAAGAGACCCAGTACTTC. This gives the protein CASRMIQGDDQETQYF.

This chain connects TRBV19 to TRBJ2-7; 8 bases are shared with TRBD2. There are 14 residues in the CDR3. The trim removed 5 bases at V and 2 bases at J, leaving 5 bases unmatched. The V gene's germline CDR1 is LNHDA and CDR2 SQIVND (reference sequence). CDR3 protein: CASSGLAGTYEQYF. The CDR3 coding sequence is TGTGCCAGTAGTGGTTTAGCGGGGACCTACGAGCAGTACTTC.

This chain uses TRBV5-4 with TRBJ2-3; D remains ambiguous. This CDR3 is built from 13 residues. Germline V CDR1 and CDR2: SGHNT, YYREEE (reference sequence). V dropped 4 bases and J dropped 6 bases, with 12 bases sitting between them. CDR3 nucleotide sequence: TGTGCCAGCAGCGAAGGGCAACACGATACGCAGTATTTT. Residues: CASSEGQHDTQYF.

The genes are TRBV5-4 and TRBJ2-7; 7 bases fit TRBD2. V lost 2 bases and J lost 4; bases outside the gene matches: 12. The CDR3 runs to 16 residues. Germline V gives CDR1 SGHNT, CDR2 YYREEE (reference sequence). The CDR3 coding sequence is TGTGCCAGCAGCTTCTCGGGGAGAAGCGGGAATTACGAGCAGTACTTC. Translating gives CASSFSGRSGNYEQYF.

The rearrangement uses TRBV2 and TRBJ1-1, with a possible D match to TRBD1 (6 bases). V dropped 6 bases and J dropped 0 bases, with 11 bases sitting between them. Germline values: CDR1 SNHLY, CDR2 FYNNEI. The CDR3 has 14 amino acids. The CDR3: CASSRQELNTEAFF. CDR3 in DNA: TGTGCCAGCAGCAGACAGGAGCTGAACACTGAAGCTTTCTTT.

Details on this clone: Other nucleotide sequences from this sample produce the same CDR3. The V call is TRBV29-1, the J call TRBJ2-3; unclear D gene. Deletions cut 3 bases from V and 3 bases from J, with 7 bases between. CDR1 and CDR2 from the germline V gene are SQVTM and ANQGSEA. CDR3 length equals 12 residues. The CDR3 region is CSVDLGTDTQYF. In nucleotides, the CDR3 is TGCAGCGTTGATCTAGGTACAGATACGCAGTATTTT.

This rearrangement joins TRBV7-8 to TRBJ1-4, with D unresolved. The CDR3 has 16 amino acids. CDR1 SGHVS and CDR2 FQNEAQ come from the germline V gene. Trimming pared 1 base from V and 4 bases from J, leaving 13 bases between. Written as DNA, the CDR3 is TGTGCCAGCAGCTTAGGGGCCGGGGTGGTTAATGAAAAACTGTTTTTT. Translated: CASSLGAGVVNEKLFF.

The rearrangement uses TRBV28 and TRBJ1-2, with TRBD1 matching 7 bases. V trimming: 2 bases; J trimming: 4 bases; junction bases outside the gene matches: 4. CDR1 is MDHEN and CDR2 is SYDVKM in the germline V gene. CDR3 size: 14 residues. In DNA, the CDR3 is TGTGCCAGCAGTTTAGGACAGGCAGTCTATGGCTACACCTTC. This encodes CASSLGQAVYGYTF.

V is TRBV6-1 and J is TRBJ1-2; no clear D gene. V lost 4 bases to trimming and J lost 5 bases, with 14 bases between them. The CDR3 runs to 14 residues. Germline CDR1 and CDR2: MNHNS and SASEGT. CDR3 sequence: CASSGRTATYGYTF. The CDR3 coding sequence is TGTGCCAGCAGTGGACGTACAGCCACTTATGGCTACACCTTC.

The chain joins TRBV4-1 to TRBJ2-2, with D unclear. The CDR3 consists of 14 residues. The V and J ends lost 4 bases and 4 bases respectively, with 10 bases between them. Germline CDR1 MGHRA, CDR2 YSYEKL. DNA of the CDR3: TGCGCCAGCAGCCCCCTCCCGGCCACCGGGGAGCTGTTTTTT. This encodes CASSPLPATGELFF.

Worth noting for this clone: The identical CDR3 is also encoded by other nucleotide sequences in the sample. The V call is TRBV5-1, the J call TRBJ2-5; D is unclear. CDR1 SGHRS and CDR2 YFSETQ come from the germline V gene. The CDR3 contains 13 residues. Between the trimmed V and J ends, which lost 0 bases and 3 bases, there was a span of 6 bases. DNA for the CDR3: TGCGCCAGCAGCTTGGGGTCCAAAGAGACCCAGTACTTC. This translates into CASSLGSKETQYF.